This T cell receptor beta chain was obtained from a study of blood T cell repertoires in COVID-19. Study in general: Acute and convalescent COVID-19 samples came from the United States, Italy and Spain. T cells, B-cell-depleted T cells, or PBMCs supplied cDNA or gDNA.

Original processing methods: Estimates of nucleated cell counts were drawn from the amplification of reference gene primers. The assay was immunoSEQ multiplex PCR, and TCRdb's table has in-frame clones only and misses some. V and J calls and clone size are as listed in that table; D and trimming were resolved from the DNA. The sample shows more than 85,000 clones, 60% to 80% of them seen only once. The specimen sequenced was peripheral blood. This clonotype originated in a woman of 80 years or more with active or convalescent COVID-19.

CDR3 in DNA: TGTGCCAGCAGTTTATCCGGCTGGTCGGGGTTCAACAATGAGCAGTTCTTC. It is translated as CASSLSGWSGFNNEQFF. The genes are TRBV28 and TRBJ2-1, with a possible D match to TRBD2 (5 bases). The germline V gene has CDR1 MDHEN and CDR2 SYDVKM. This CDR3 spans 17 amino acids. The V end lost 1 base, the J end lost 5 bases, and 18 bases lay between the germline ends. Together with reference TRBV28 and TRBJ2-1, the CDR3 gives the full variable domain: DVKVTQSSRYLVKRTGEKVFLECVQDMDHENMFWYRQDPGLGLRLIYFSYDVKMKEKGDIPEGYSVSREKKERFSLILESASTNQTSMYLCASSLSGWSGFNNEQFFGPGTRLTVL.